Shown below are 14 T cell receptor beta chains from a single sample sequenced in a study of OX40 agonist ivuxolimab in advanced cancers. Repertoires were generated with immunoSEQ multiplex PCR, while TCRdb's copy carries only in-frame clones and drops some. The sample lists approximately 86,000 clones; 85% to 90% were seen once. The sample here was CD4+ or CD8+ T cells sorted from blood, taken in a trial of the OX40 agonist ivuxolimab. All receptors come from an adult with an advanced solid tumor such as melanoma, head and neck, liver or kidney cancer.

The chain joins TRBV30 to TRBJ2-6, with D possibly TRBD2 on 6 matching bases. CDR3 length: 19 residues. Germline CDR1 and CDR2: GTSNPN and SVGIG (reference sequence). V lost 0 bases and J 0 bases, leaving 18 bases between the germline ends. The CDR3 here is CAWSVRRGHGSSGANVLTF. As DNA, the CDR3 is TGTGCCTGGAGTGTACGCCGAGGACACGGGAGCTCTGGGGCCAACGTCCTGACTTTC.

The chain recombines TRBV5-1 with TRBJ1-1, with 11 bases that match TRBD1. The trim removed 5 bases at V and 5 bases at J, leaving 5 bases unmatched. The germline CDR1 and CDR2 sequences are SGHRS and YFSETQ. The CDR3 has 14 residues. The CDR3 loop reads CASRGQGARTEAFF. Written as DNA, the CDR3 is TGCGCCAGCAGAGGACAGGGGGCACGGACTGAAGCTTTCTTT.

This chain uses TRBV4-1 with TRBJ1-4; 9 bases agree with TRBD1. Per germline, CDR1 MGHRA and CDR2 YSYEKL. This CDR3 is 16 amino acids long. V trimming: 3 bases; J trimming: 4 bases; junction bases outside the gene matches: 6. The CDR3 region is CASSQGQGGSNEKLFF. The CDR3 DNA sequence: TGCGCCAGCAGCCAGGGACAGGGCGGTAGTAATGAAAAACTGTTTTTT.

J is TRBJ2-1 and V is TRBV2; maybe TRBD1 (6 bases). Germline lookup yields CDR1 SNHLY and CDR2 FYNNEI. The CDR3 consists of 14 residues. Between the trimmed V and J ends, which lost 7 bases and 7 bases, there was a span of 17 bases. The CDR3 bases are TGTGCCAGCATAAGGCAGTCCCAGGGGAATGAGCAGTTCTTC. Residues: CASIRQSQGNEQFF. Together with reference TRBV2 and TRBJ2-1, the CDR3 gives the full variable domain: EPEVTQTPSHQVTQMGQEVILRCVPISNHLYFYWYRQILGQKVEFLVSFYNNEISEKSEIFDDQFSVERPDGSNFTLKIRSTKLEDSAMYFCASIRQSQGNEQFFGPGTRLTVL.

The genes are TRBV15 and TRBJ2-6; D is perhaps TRBD2 (6 bases). The CDR3 totals 18 residues. Germline-derived CDR1 and CDR2 are LNHNV and YYDKDF (reference sequence). Trimming shortened V by 0 bases and J by 0 bases, and 12 bases separated the two germline ends. The CDR3 DNA is TGTGCCACCAGCAGAGATTGGGGACTGCTCTCTGGGGCCAACGTCCTGACTTTC. Its protein product is CATSRDWGLLSGANVLTF.

V gene TRBV6-1 combines with J gene TRBJ1-5, with D unclear. The CDR3 loop spans 13 amino acids. The V and J ends lost 8 bases and 2 bases respectively, with 10 bases between them. Germline values: CDR1 MNHNS, CDR2 SASEGT. CDR3 loop: CASRTSGNQPQHF. The CDR3 DNA reads as TGTGCCAGCCGGACGTCAGGCAATCAGCCCCAGCATTTT.

The chain joins TRBV19 to TRBJ2-1; TRBD2 matches at 7 bases. Germline V gives CDR1 LNHDA, CDR2 SQIVND (reference sequence). The V gene end was trimmed by 3 bases and the J gene end by 7 bases; junction bases not matched to a gene: 6. The CDR3 length is 14 residues. CDR3 protein: CASSIESGINEQFF. DNA for the CDR3: TGTGCCAGTAGTATCGAAAGCGGGATAAATGAGCAGTTCTTC.

The chain links TRBV7-9 to TRBJ1-1, with D maybe TRBD1 (6 bases). This CDR3 has 15 amino acids. Between the trimmed V and J ends, which lost 5 bases and 1 base, there was a span of 14 bases. Germline CDR1 is SEHNR and CDR2 is FQNEAQ (reference sequence). CDR3 sequence reads: CASSPSAGANTEAFF. In DNA form, the CDR3 reads TGTGCCAGCAGCCCGAGCGCGGGGGCGAACACTGAAGCTTTCTTT.

CDR3 nucleotides: TGTGCCAGCAGTGATGGGGCTGAGGGGGCCGGGGAGCTGTTTTTT. Amino acid sequence: CASSDGAEGAGELFF. The gene calls are TRBV25-1 and TRBJ2-2, with a tentative D call TRBD1 (6 bases). Germline CDR1 is MGHDK and CDR2 is SYGVNS. V was cut by 3 bases and J by 6 bases, with 14 bases left in between. The CDR3 is made up of 15 amino acids.

The CDR3 region is CASSLGVNNEQFF. For the CDR3, the DNA is TGTGCCAGCAGTTTGGGGGTGAACAATGAGCAGTTCTTC. The chain combines TRBV27 with TRBJ2-1; D possibly matches TRBD1 or TRBD2 (5 bases each). Germline V gives CDR1 MNHEY, CDR2 SMNVEV (reference sequence). This CDR3 is built from 13 residues. V lost 3 bases to trimming and J lost 5 bases, with 8 bases between them.

The chain combines TRBV30 with TRBJ2-7, with TRBD2 matching 7 bases. V shed 1 base and J 0 bases; nucleotides not matched to a gene: 9. The CDR3 spans 16 residues. Germline CDR1 reads GTSNPN; CDR2 reads SVGIG (reference sequence). The CDR3 reads CAWSASRTSGSYEQYF. The CDR3 coding sequence is TGTGCCTGGAGTGCCTCGAGGACTAGTGGCTCCTACGAGCAGTACTTC.

The chain has TRBV7-9 and TRBJ2-5; the match to TRBD1 covers 7 bases. The J call may be incorrect, as the DNA end agrees better with TRBJ2-7. CDR1 is SEHNR and CDR2 is FQNEAQ in the germline V gene (reference sequence). This CDR3 has 13 residues. The CDR3 here is CASRDSLTYEQYF. CDR3 nucleotides: TGTGCCAGCCGGGACAGCCTCACCTACGAGCAGTACTTC.

The chain is built from TRBV7-9 and TRBJ2-1, with 13 bases aligning to TRBD2. CDR3 length equals 18 residues. Germline V gene sequence: CDR1 SEHNR, CDR2 FQNEAQ (reference sequence). The V and J ends lost 5 bases and 4 bases, in that order; junction bases with no gene match: 11. Here the CDR3 reads CASSPRTGTSGAYNEQFF. For the CDR3, the DNA is TGTGCCAGCAGCCCCCGGACCGGGACTAGCGGGGCTTACAATGAGCAGTTCTTC.

This chain uses TRBV2 with TRBJ1-5, with 9 bases identical to TRBD1. V lost 6 bases, J lost 6 bases, and 9 bases stayed unmatched. CDR1 SNHLY and CDR2 FYNNEI come from the germline V gene. The CDR3 is made up of 15 amino acids. DNA for the CDR3: TGTGCCAGCAGCCCAGCCGGGACAGGGAGTCAGCCCCAGCATTTT. This sequence encodes CASSPAGTGSQPQHF.